The source of this TCR beta chain is a study of memory CD4+ T cells and cytomegalovirus serostatus. Study in general: Of the healthy Belgian adults, 8 to 10 were CMV seropositive and 24 seronegative. Findings and limits, study-wide: About 40% of the roughly 160 known CMV-associated TCRbeta sequences appeared in CD4+ memory.

As to this clone: The antigen is not known.

The CDR3 is 14 amino acids. CDR1 is MDHEN, CDR2 SYDVKM, per germline. Trimming removed 6 bases from V and 3 bases from J; junction bases left unmatched: 5. Single viable CD3+CD4+CD8-CD45RO+ cells were sorted as the memory CD4+ T cells. The assay was immunoSEQ multiplex PCR, and TCRdb's table has in-frame clones only and misses some. The sample lists 54,000 or so clones; roughly 81% were seen once. This receptor was obtained from an adult in good health and CMV-seronegative. The chain recombines TRBV28 with TRBJ1-1, with 9 bases identical to TRBD1. The sample comprised memory CD4+ T cells from blood. The CDR3 spells CASRTRDRDTEAFF. The CDR3, as DNA: TGTGCCAGCAGGACCCGGGACAGGGACACTGAAGCTTTCTTT.